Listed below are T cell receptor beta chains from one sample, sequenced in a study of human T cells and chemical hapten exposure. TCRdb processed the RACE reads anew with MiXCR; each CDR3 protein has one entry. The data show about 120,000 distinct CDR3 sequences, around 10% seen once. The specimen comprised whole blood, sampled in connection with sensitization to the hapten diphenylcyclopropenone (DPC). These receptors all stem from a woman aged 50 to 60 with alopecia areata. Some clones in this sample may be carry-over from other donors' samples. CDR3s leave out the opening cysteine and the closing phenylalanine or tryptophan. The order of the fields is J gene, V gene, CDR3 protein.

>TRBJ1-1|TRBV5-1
ASSLIGGDTEAF
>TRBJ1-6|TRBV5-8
ASSFRGADSPLH
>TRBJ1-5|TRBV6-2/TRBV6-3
ASSYSRNSNQPQH
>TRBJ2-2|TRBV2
ASSDLVRTGELF
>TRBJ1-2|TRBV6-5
ASSYGSTVGNGYT
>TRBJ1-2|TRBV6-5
ASSYPPQGAEGYT
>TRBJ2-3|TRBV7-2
ASSFSRSSLPDSTDTQY
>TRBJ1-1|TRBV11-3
ASSRRRGTEAF
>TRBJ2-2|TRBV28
ASRTGGTGELF
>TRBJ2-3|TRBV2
ASSTRDTQY
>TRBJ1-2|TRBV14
ASSQNSVNYGYT
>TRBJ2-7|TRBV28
ASSLGRRVEQY
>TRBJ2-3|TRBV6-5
ASSSGRPTDTQY